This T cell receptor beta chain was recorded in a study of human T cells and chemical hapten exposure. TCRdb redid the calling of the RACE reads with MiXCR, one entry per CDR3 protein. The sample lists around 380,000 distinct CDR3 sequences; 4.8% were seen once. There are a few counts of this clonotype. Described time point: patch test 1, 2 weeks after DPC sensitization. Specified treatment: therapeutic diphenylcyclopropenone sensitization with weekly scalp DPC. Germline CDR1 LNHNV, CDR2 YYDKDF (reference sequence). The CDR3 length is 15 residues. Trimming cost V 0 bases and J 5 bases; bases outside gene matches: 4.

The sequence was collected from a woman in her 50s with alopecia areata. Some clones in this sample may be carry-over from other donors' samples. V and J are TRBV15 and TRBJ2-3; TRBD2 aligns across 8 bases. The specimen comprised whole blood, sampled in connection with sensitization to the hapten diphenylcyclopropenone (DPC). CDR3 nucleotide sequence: TGTGCCACCAGCAGAGATGGACTAGCAAGAGATACGCAGTATTTT. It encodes CATSRDGLARDTQYF. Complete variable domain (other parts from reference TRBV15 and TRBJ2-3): DAMVIQNPRYQVTQFGKPVTLSCSQTLNHNVMYWYQQKSSQAPKLLFHYYDKDFNNEADTPDNFQSRRPNTSFCFLDIRSPGLGDTAMYLCATSRDGLARDTQYFGPGTRLTVL.